This T cell receptor beta chain was sequenced for a study of T-cell memory formation after mild COVID-19. Findings of the study overall: Detection of some responders pre-infection suggested pre-existing cross-reactive memory T cells participated. Largely, contracting CD4+ clones fell within CM and EM, and contracting CD8+ clones within EMRA.

MiXCR was run by TCRdb on the 5' RACE reads, yielding one entry per CDR3 protein. The table shows hundreds of thousands of distinct CDR3 sequences, with around a sixth occurring only once. A note on this clonotype: Its target is unknown.

In germline, CDR1 is SGHTA, CDR2 FQGTGA. This CDR3 contains 14 residues. The V and J ends lost 5 bases and 7 bases, in that order; junction bases with no gene match: 5. This chain uses TRBV7-3 with TRBJ1-1; 12 nucleotides line up with TRBD1. The sequence was obtained from a man aged 18 to 29 who had mild COVID-19 (a few samples of this study predate the infection). Cell type and time point are not known. The specimen sequenced was PBMCs or a T cell subset sorted from them (not recorded which). For the CDR3, the DNA is TGTGCCAGCAGCCTGGGACAGGGGGCGATTGAAGCTTTCTTT. Translating gives CASSLGQGAIEAFF.